The 31 T cell receptor beta chains given below trace back to one sample, sequenced in a study of T cells in tuberculosis. This table comes from immunoSEQ multiplex PCR, and its TCRdb copy is limited to in-frame clones, with some not included. The repertoire has roughly 40,000 clones, 95% of them found once; the top ten carry 3% to 4%. Specimen: PBMCs. The receptors were gathered from a donor aged 5-35 years with latent tuberculosis or without tuberculosis infection.

The V gene is TRBV13, the J gene TRBJ2-3; 9 bases fit TRBD2. Germline assignment: CDR1 PRHDT and CDR2 FYEKMQ (reference sequence). The CDR3 runs 22 residues. Trimming removed 5 bases from V and 2 bases from J; junction bases left unmatched: 26. The DNA of the CDR3 is TGTGCCAGCAGCCGGCGGGCCCCGGGTAGCGGGAGAGATCATAGCTTCACAGATACGCAGTATTTT. Amino acids: CASSRRAPGSGRDHSFTDTQYF.

This sequence joins TRBV28 and TRBJ2-7; tentative D call: TRBD1 (6 bases). This CDR3 has 17 amino acids. Per the germline V gene, CDR1 is MDHEN and CDR2 is SYDVKM. V was pared by 1 base and J by 7 bases, with 23 bases between. CDR3: CASSLLDLHRALGEQYF. In nucleotides, the CDR3 is TGTGCCAGCAGTTTATTAGACCTCCACAGGGCCCTGGGGGAGCAGTACTTC. Drawing the rest from reference TRBV28 and TRBJ2-7, the complete variable domain is DVKVTQSSRYLVKRTGEKVFLECVQDMDHENMFWYRQDPGLGLRLIYFSYDVKMKEKGDIPEGYSVSREKKERFSLILESASTNQTSMYLCASSLLDLHRALGEQYFGPGTRLTVT.

This rearrangement joins TRBV25-1 to TRBJ2-7, with TRBD1 identical over 7 bases. The CDR3 runs to 15 residues. V was pared by 4 bases and J by 1 base, with 7 bases of the junction left unmatched. Germline-derived CDR1 and CDR2 are MGHDK and SYGVNS. The CDR3, as DNA: TGTGCCAGCAGTGCCCGACAGGGTGGGTCCTACGAGCAGTACTTC. Translated: CASSARQGGSYEQYF.

The rearrangement links TRBV5-1 to TRBJ1-5, with D uncertain. V lost 2 bases to trimming and J lost 1 base, with 7 bases between them. The CDR3 loop spans 14 amino acids. CDR1 is SGHRS and CDR2 is YFSETQ in the germline V gene. The CDR3 loop reads CASSLAPSNQPQHF. CDR3 coding DNA: TGCGCCAGCAGCTTAGCACCGAGCAATCAGCCCCAGCATTTT.

This chain uses TRBV7-9 with TRBJ1-1; no firm D call. V lost 1 base and J 5 bases, leaving 14 bases between the germline ends. CDR1 is SEHNR and CDR2 is FQNEAQ in the germline V gene (reference sequence). The CDR3 spans 15 residues. CDR3 coding DNA: TGTGCCAGCAGCTTAGGTGTTGAGGGAGGAACTGAAGCTTTCTTT. It translates to CASSLGVEGGTEAFF.

This clone has just a few counts. The rearrangement links TRBV6-1 to TRBJ1-4, with D perhaps matching TRBD1 (5 bases). Germline V gene data show CDR1 as MNHNS and CDR2 as SASEGT. The CDR3 has 14 residues. V lost 6 bases and J 5 bases, leaving 13 bases between the germline ends. DNA for the CDR3: TGTGCCAGCAGCAAAGGGGTTGAGAATGAAAAACTGTTTTTT. It is translated as CASSKGVENEKLFF.

This chain uses TRBV5-1 with TRBJ2-3, with TRBD2 matching 11 bases. The CDR3 contains 16 residues. Trimming took 4 bases from V and 4 from J; bases not matched to a gene: 8. Germline assignment: CDR1 SGHRS and CDR2 YFSETQ. This CDR3 is CASSITSGGVADTQYF. CDR3 coding DNA: TGCGCCAGCAGCATAACTAGCGGGGGAGTCGCAGATACGCAGTATTTT.

This chain connects TRBV7-3 to TRBJ1-3; D unclear. This CDR3 is 13 amino acids long. V shed 2 bases and J shed 9 bases, with 11 bases lying between them. From germline, CDR1 is SGHTA and CDR2 FQGTGA. CDR3 region: CASSLSSGGTIYF. For the CDR3, the DNA is TGTGCCAGCAGCTTATCTTCGGGAGGCACCATATATTTT.

The chain recombines TRBV28 with TRBJ2-7; unclear D gene. From germline, CDR1 is MDHEN and CDR2 SYDVKM. V dropped 5 bases and J dropped 4 bases, with 12 bases sitting between them. The CDR3 runs to 13 residues. The CDR3 sequence: CASSPPTGYEQYF. In DNA form, the CDR3 reads TGTGCCAGCAGTCCCCCGACGGGTTACGAGCAGTACTTC.

This clone has just one count. The chain is built from TRBV9 and TRBJ2-1, with D possibly matching TRBD1 (5 bases). Germline V lookup: CDR1 SGDLS, CDR2 YYNGEE. V was clipped by 3 bases and J by 0 bases, with 10 bases between them. The CDR3 sequence is 15 residues long. CDR3 in amino acids: CASSDTGSSYNEQFF. The DNA for the CDR3 is TGTGCCAGCAGCGATACAGGAAGCTCCTACAATGAGCAGTTCTTC.

V is TRBV10-3 and J is TRBJ2-7; 10 bases align to TRBD1. CDR1 is ENHRY, CDR2 SYGVKD, per germline. The CDR3 has 15 residues. The trim removed 4 bases at V and 5 bases at J, leaving 8 bases unmatched. CDR3 DNA sequence: TGTGCCATCAGTGTAGGGTCCGGGACAGGGGACGAGCAGTACTTC. This translates into CAISVGSGTGDEQYF.

As DNA, the CDR3 is TGTGCCAGCAGCTCAGGGTCAGCTGGAAACACCATATATTTT. It translates to CASSSGSAGNTIYF. This sequence joins TRBV11-2 and TRBJ1-3; the D gene is possibly TRBD1 (5 bases). The germline V gene encodes CDR1 SGHAT and CDR2 FQNNGV. V was cut by 4 bases and J by 2 bases, with 9 bases left in between. CDR3 length: 14 residues.

This sequence joins TRBV28 and TRBJ1-5; maybe TRBD1 (5 bases). The CDR3 has 16 residues. Between the trimmed V and J ends, which lost 8 bases and 1 base, there was a span of 18 bases. CDR1 is MDHEN, CDR2 SYDVKM, per germline. The CDR3 DNA reads as TGTGCCAGCGCCATCGGGGGTTCCCAGAGCAATCAGCCCCAGCATTTT. Residues: CASAIGGSQSNQPQHF.

CDR3 region: CASSYLAGGTGELFF. CDR3 nucleotides: TGTGCCAGCAGTTACCTAGCGGGGGGGACCGGGGAGCTGTTTTTT. This chain joins TRBV6-5 and TRBJ2-2; 12 nucleotides align to TRBD2. The trim removed 2 bases at V and 5 bases at J, leaving 0 bases unmatched. The CDR3 is 15 residues long. The germline V gene encodes CDR1 MNHEY and CDR2 SVGAGI.

CDR3 loop: CASRTTWTGNGYTF. The CDR3 nucleotides are TGTGCCAGCAGAACTACATGGACAGGGAACGGCTACACCTTC. This sequence joins TRBV6-5 and TRBJ1-2; 8 nucleotides agree with TRBD1. The CDR3 is made up of 14 amino acids. After removal of 6 bases from V and 8 bases from J, the junction contained 11 bases not matched to a gene. Germline V gene sequence: CDR1 MNHEY, CDR2 SVGAGI.

The chain employs TRBV27 and TRBJ1-2, with 9 bases lining up with TRBD1. Germline V gives CDR1 MNHEY, CDR2 SMNVEV (reference sequence). This CDR3 spans 15 amino acids. Germline trimming cut 3 bases from V and 8 bases from J; bases unmatched to any gene: 10. For the CDR3, the DNA is TGTGCCAGCAGTTTTGGGGGACAGGGACTTTGGGGCTACACCTTC. Translating it yields CASSFGGQGLWGYTF.

This rearrangement joins TRBV6-1 to TRBJ1-3; TRBD1 aligns across 8 bases. The germline V gene has CDR1 MNHNS and CDR2 SASEGT. This CDR3 spans 19 amino acids. Trimming at V came to 4 bases and at J to 1 base, leaving 15 bases not matched to a gene. CDR3 sequence: CASSAGPADREGSGNTIYF. CDR3 nucleotides: TGTGCCAGCAGTGCCGGACCCGCGGACAGGGAAGGGTCTGGAAACACCATATATTTT.

The chain carries TRBV27 and TRBJ1-4; D is possibly TRBD1 (5 bases). CDR3 length: 17 residues. V was cut by 6 bases and J by 7 bases, with 24 bases left in between. CDR1 is MNHEY and CDR2 is SMNVEV in the germline V gene (reference sequence). DNA for the CDR3: TGTGCCAGCAGGGCCATAGGTTGGGGGGGGACGGTTGAAAAACTGTTTTTT. Translated: CASRAIGWGGTVEKLFF.

The chain uses TRBV5-6 and TRBJ2-1; the D gene is possibly TRBD1 (5 bases). The CDR3 spans 15 residues. The V and J ends lost 2 bases and 0 bases respectively, with 9 bases between them. Germline V gene data show CDR1 as SGHDT and CDR2 as YYEEEE. CDR3 sequence (DNA): TGTGCCAGCAGCTTCAGGGCGAGCTCCTACAATGAGCAGTTCTTC. Its translation: CASSFRASSYNEQFF.

The rearrangement joins TRBV4-1 to TRBJ2-7, with TRBD1 matching 8 bases. The trim removed 3 bases at V and 0 bases at J, leaving 4 bases unmatched. Germline CDR1 MGHRA, CDR2 YSYEKL. The CDR3 runs 15 residues. In DNA, the CDR3 is TGCGCCAGCAGCCACGTTGACAGGGGCTCCTACGAGCAGTACTTC. Its protein product is CASSHVDRGSYEQYF.

This sequence joins TRBV7-9 and TRBJ1-1, with D possibly matching TRBD1 (5 bases). V gave up 5 bases and J gave up 1 base, with 14 bases separating them. This CDR3 comprises 15 residues. The V gene's germline CDR1 is SEHNR and CDR2 FQNEAQ (reference sequence). In DNA form, the CDR3 reads TGTGCCAGCAGCCCGGGGGGGACTGCGAACACTGAAGCTTTCTTT. It translates to CASSPGGTANTEAFF.

The gene calls are TRBV5-6 and TRBJ1-5; the D gene is possibly TRBD1 (6 bases). Germline V gene data show CDR1 as SGHDT and CDR2 as YYEEEE. Trimming took off 2 bases at V and 6 bases at J, with 18 bases between the two ends. The CDR3 is 16 residues long. The CDR3 loop reads CASSLGGAGLSQPQHF. CDR3 DNA sequence: TGTGCCAGCAGCTTAGGGGGGGCAGGATTGAGTCAGCCCCAGCATTTT.

The chain combines TRBV28 with TRBJ2-7, with D tentatively TRBD2 (5 bases). The V gene's germline CDR1 is MDHEN and CDR2 SYDVKM. The CDR3 consists of 15 residues. With 3 bases removed from V and 7 bases from J, the gap between germline ends came to 19 bases. Written as DNA, the CDR3 is TGTGCCAGCAGTTTTTGGCTCCCCCGCCGCGGGGAGCAGTACTTC. Amino acids: CASSFWLPRRGEQYF.

The J gene is TRBJ2-7, the V gene TRBV11-2; no clear D. The CDR3 has 13 residues. Per the germline V gene, CDR1 is SGHAT and CDR2 is FQNNGV. The V gene lost 1 base and the J gene lost 0 bases, with 4 bases spanning the gap. The CDR3 DNA reads TGTGCCAGCAGCTTAGCCAGCTCCTACGAGCAGTACTTC. This translates into CASSLASSYEQYF.

The chain recombines TRBV4-1 with TRBJ1-1; a possible D gene is TRBD1 (5 bases). Germline loops: CDR1 MGHRA, CDR2 YSYEKL. This CDR3 spans 14 amino acids. The V end lost 0 bases, the J end lost 1 base, and 6 bases lay between the germline ends. The CDR3 sequence: CASSQDGGNTEAFF. The CDR3 region has the DNA TGCGCCAGCAGCCAAGACGGGGGGAACACTGAAGCTTTCTTT.

The chain uses TRBV18 and TRBJ1-1; D is undetermined. This CDR3 spans 13 amino acids. V dropped 4 bases and J dropped 1 base, with 7 bases sitting between them. Germline CDR1 reads KGHSH; CDR2 reads LQKENI. The CDR3 loop reads CASSQDKNTEAFF. CDR3 bases: TGTGCCAGCTCACAAGACAAGAACACTGAAGCTTTCTTT.

This rearrangement joins TRBV5-6 to TRBJ1-1, with TRBD1 as a possible D gene (6 bases). Trimming shortened V by 4 bases and J by 5 bases, and 21 bases separated the two germline ends. This CDR3 is built from 16 residues. Germline V lookup: CDR1 SGHDT, CDR2 YYEEEE. DNA of the CDR3: TGTGCCAGCAGCCTTGTGTCCGGGACAAGGGGAACTGAAGCTTTCTTT. This codes for CASSLVSGTRGTEAFF.

The gene calls are TRBV6-6 and TRBJ2-3; no clear D gene. This CDR3 region has 12 residues. Trimming took off 5 bases at V and 1 base at J, with 4 bases between the two ends. In germline, CDR1 is MNHNY, CDR2 SVGAGI (reference sequence). The CDR3 sequence: CASSRGTDTQYF. In DNA, the CDR3 is TGTGCCAGCAGTCGCGGCACAGATACGCAGTATTTT.

The CDR3 is CASSTGARGETQYF. The CDR3 bases are TGTGCCAGCAGTACAGGGGCCCGGGGAGAGACCCAGTACTTC. The chain joins TRBV6-1 to TRBJ2-5, with 7 positions matching TRBD1. Germline V CDR1 and CDR2: MNHNS, SASEGT. The CDR3 has 14 residues. The V gene end was trimmed by 5 bases and the J gene end by 4 bases; junction bases not matched to a gene: 7.

This clone was picked up one time. CDR3 protein: CASSIESTGSDGYTF. The CDR3 region has the DNA TGTGCCAGTAGTATTGAATCGACAGGGTCGGATGGCTACACCTTC. The chain links TRBV19 to TRBJ1-2; 7 bases are a match to TRBD1. Germline CDR1 is LNHDA and CDR2 is SQIVND (reference sequence). The CDR3 consists of 15 residues. V dropped 3 bases and J dropped 6; count of bases not matched to a gene: 10. The variable domain in full, with the rest retrieved from reference TRBV19 and TRBJ1-2, is DGGITQSPKYLFRKEGQNVTLSCEQNLNHDAMYWYRQDPGQGLRLIYYSQIVNDFQKGDIAEGYSVSREKKESFPLTVTSAQKNPTAFYLCASSIESTGSDGYTFGSGTRLTVV.

The V call is TRBV11-2, the J call TRBJ1-3; D ambiguous. V lost 7 bases and J 4 bases, leaving 20 bases between the germline ends. The CDR3 extends over 16 amino acids. Germline loops: CDR1 SGHAT, CDR2 FQNNGV. Here the CDR3 reads CASTDFGSPRGNTIYF. CDR3 DNA sequence: TGTGCCAGCACCGACTTCGGGAGCCCTCGAGGAAACACCATATATTTT. Based on the CDR3 plus reference TRBV11-2 and TRBJ1-3, the full variable domain is EAGVAQSPRYKIIEKRQSVAFWCNPISGHATLYWYQQILGQGPKLLIQFQNNGVVDDSQLPKDRFSAERLKGVDSTLKIQPAKLEDSAVYLCASTDFGSPRGNTIYFGEGSWLTVV.